The clone carrying this TCR beta chain appeared a single time. The sample originates from a study of blood T cell repertoires in COVID-19. Study at large: Both acute and convalescent COVID-19 samples were obtained from the United States, Italy and Spain. The cDNA or gDNA used as material had been derived from T cells, B-cell-depleted T cells, or PBMCs.

Between the trimmed V and J ends, which lost 2 bases and 2 bases, there was a span of 6 bases. Looked up from germline, CDR1 is MNHEY and CDR2 is SVGEGT. The CDR3 is 13 residues long. In the authors' methods: Estimation of nucleated cell counts was performed using reference gene primer amplification. The table came from immunoSEQ multiplex PCR; TCRdb's copy has only in-frame clones and leaves some out. Clone size and the V and J calls come from that table; the DNA yielded D and trimming. The profile covers some 140,000 clones, with roughly four fifths appearing a single time and around 14% taken by the ten largest.

The source material was peripheral blood. This receptor was obtained from a man older than 75 with acute or convalescent COVID-19. The chain carries TRBV6-2 or TRBV6-3 and TRBJ2-5; D is undetermined. The CDR3 loop reads CASSYGRQETQYF. The CDR3 nucleotides are TGTGCCAGCAGTTACGGGCGTCAAGAGACCCAGTACTTC.